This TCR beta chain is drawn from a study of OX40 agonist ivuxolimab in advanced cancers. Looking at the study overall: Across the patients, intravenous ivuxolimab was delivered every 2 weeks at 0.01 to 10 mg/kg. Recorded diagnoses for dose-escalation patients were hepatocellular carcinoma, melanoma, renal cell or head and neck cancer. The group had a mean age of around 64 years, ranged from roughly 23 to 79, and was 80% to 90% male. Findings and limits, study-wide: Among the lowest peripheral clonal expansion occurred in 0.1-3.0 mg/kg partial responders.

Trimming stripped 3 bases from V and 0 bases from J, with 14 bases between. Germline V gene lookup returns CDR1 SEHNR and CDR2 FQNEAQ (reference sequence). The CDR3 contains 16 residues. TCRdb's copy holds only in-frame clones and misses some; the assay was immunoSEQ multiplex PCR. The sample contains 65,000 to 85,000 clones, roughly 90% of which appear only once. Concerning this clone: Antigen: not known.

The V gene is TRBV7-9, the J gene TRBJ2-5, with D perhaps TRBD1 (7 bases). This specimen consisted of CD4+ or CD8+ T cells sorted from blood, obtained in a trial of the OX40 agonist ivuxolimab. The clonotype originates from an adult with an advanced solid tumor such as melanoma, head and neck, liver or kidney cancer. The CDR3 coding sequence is TGTGCCAGCAGCTTCAGGGGGGACAGTTACCAAGAGACCCAGTACTTC. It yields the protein CASSFRGDSYQETQYF. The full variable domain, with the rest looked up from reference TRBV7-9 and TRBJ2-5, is DTGVSQNPRHKITKRGQNVTFRCDPISEHNRLYWYRQTLGQGPEFLTYFQNEAQLEKSRLLSDRFSAERPKGSFSTLEIQRTEQGDSAMYLCASSFRGDSYQETQYFGPGTRLLVL.